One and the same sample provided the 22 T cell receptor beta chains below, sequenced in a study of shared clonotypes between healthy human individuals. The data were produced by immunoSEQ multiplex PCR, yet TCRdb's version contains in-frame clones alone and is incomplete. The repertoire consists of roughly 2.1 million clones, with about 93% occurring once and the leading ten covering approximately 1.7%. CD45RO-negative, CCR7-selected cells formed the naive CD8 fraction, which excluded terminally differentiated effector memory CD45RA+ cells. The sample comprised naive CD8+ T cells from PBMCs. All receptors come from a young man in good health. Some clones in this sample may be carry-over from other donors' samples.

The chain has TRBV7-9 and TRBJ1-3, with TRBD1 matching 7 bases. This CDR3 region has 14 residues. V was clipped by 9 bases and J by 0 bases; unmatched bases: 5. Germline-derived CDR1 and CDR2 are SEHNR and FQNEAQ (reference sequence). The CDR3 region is CARGQLDSGNTIYF. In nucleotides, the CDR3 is TGTGCCAGGGGACAGCTAGACTCTGGAAACACCATATATTTT.

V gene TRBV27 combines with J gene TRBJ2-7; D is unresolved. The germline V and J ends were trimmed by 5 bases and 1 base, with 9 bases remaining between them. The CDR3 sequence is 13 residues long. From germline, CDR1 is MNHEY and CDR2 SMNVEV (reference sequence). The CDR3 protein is CASSVTGSYEQYF. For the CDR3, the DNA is TGTGCCAGCAGTGTGACGGGTTCCTACGAGCAGTACTTC.

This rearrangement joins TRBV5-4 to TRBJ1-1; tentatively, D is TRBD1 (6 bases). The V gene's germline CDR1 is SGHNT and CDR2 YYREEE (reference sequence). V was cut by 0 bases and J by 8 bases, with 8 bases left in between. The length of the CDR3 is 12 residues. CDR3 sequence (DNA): TGTGCCAGCAGCTTGGGGCAGGGGGAAGCTTTCTTT. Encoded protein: CASSLGQGEAFF.

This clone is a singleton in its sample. CDR3 region: CASSQEVPWKETQYF. The DNA for the CDR3 is TGCGCCAGCAGCCAAGAAGTCCCCTGGAAAGAGACCCAGTACTTC. The genes are TRBV4-1 and TRBJ2-5; no reliable D call. This CDR3 contains 15 residues. Germline V gives CDR1 MGHRA, CDR2 YSYEKL. Trimming removed 0 bases from V and 3 bases from J, with 11 bases in between.

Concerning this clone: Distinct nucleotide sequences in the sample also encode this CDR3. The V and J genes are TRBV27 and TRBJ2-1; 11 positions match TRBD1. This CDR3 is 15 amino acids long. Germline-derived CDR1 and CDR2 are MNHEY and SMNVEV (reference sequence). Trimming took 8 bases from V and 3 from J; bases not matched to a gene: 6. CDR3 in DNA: TGTGCCAGCTCCCCCGGGACAGGGGGCTACAATGAGCAGTTCTTC. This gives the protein CASSPGTGGYNEQFF.

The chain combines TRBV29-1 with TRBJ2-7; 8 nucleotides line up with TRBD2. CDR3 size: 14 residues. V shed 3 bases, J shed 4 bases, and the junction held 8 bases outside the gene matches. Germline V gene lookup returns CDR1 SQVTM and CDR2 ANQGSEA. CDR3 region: CSVEVVAGLYEQYF. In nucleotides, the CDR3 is TGCAGCGTTGAGGTCGTAGCGGGACTATACGAGCAGTACTTC.

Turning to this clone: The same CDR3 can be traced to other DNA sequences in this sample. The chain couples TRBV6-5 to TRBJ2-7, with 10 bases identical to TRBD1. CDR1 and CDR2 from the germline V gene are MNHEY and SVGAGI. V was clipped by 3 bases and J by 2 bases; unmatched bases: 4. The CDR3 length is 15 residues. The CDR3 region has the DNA TGTGCCAGCAGTTATTCCGGACAGGGGGCCTACGAGCAGTACTTC. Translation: CASSYSGQGAYEQYF.

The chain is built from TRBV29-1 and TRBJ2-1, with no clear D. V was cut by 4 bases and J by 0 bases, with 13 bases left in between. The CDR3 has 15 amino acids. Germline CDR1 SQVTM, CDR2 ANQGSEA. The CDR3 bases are TGCAGCGTTGTATCTGGGCCGAGCTCCTACAATGAGCAGTTCTTC. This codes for CSVVSGPSSYNEQFF.

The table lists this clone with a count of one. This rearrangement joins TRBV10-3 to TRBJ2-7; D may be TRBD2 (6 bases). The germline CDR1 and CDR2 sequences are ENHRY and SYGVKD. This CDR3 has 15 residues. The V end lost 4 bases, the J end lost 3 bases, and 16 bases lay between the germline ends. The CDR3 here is CAISGGGNGYYEQYF. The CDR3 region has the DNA TGTGCCATCAGTGGCGGCGGGAACGGGTACTACGAGCAGTACTTC.

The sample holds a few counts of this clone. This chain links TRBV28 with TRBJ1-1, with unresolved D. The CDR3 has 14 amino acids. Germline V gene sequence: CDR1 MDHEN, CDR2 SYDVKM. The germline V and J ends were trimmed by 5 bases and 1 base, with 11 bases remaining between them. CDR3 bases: TGTGCCAGCAGTCCCGCAGAGGGGAACACTGAAGCTTTCTTT. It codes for CASSPAEGNTEAFF. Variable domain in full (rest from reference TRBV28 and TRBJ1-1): DVKVTQSSRYLVKRTGEKVFLECVQDMDHENMFWYRQDPGLGLRLIYFSYDVKMKEKGDIPEGYSVSREKKERFSLILESASTNQTSMYLCASSPAEGNTEAFFGQGTRLTVV.

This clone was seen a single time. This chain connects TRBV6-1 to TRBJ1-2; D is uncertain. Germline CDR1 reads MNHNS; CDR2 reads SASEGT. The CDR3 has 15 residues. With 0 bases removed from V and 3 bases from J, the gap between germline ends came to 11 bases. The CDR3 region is CASSEAGNFYYGYTF. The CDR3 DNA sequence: TGTGCCAGCAGTGAAGCCGGTAATTTTTACTATGGCTACACCTTC.

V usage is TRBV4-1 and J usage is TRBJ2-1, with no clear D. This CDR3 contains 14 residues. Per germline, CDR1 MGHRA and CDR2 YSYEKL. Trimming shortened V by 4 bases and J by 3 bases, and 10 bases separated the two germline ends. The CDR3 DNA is TGCGCCAGCAGCCCCCAGTCGGGCTACAATGAGCAGTTCTTC. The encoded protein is CASSPQSGYNEQFF.

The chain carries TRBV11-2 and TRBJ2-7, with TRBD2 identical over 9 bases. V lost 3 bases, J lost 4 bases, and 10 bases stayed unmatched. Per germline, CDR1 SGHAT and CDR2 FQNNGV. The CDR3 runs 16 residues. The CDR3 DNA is TGTGCCAGCAGCTTCCCGTTGGGGCGGGAGGGGTACGAGCAGTACTTC. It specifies CASSFPLGREGYEQYF.

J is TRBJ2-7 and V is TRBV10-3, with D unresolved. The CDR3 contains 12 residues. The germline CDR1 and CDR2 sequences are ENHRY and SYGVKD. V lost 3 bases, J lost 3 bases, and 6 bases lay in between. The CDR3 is CAISDSDYEQYF. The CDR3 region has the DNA TGTGCCATCAGTGACTCTGACTACGAGCAGTACTTC.

The CDR3 nucleotides read TGTGCAAGTCGCTTAGGGACTAGGGAGGGTGACAATCAGCCCCAGCATTTT. Its protein product is CASRLGTREGDNQPQHF. The chain employs TRBV12-2 and TRBJ1-5. TRBV12-2 is flagged as a pseudogene. CDR3 length equals 17 residues.

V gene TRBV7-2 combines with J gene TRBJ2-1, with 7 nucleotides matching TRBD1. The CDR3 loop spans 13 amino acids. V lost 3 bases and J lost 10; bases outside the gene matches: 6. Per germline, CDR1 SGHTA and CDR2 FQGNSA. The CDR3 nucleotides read TGTGCCAGCAGCTTGGCTATAGGGGGCGAGCAGTTCTTC. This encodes CASSLAIGGEQFF. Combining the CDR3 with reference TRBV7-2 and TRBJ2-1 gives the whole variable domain GAGVSQSPSNKVTEKGKDVELRCDPISGHTALYWYRQSLGQGLEFLIYFQGNSAPDKSGLPSDRFSAERTGGSVSTLTIQRTQQEDSAVYLCASSLAIGGEQFFGPGTRLTVL.

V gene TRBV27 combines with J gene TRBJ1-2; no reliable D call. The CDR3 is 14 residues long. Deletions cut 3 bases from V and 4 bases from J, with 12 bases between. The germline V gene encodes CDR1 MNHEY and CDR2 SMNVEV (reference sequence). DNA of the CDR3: TGTGCCAGCAGTTTTTCCCCTGCCCCCTATGGCTACACCTTC. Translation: CASSFSPAPYGYTF.

CDR3 region: CASMDMGQGEDYGYTF. DNA for the CDR3: TGTGCCAGCATGGATATGGGACAGGGGGAAGACTATGGCTACACCTTC. This chain connects TRBV7-9 to TRBJ1-2; 11 bases map to TRBD1. The CDR3 is 16 amino acids. V dropped 7 bases and J dropped 3; count of bases not matched to a gene: 10. Germline-derived CDR1 and CDR2 are SEHNR and FQNEAQ (reference sequence).

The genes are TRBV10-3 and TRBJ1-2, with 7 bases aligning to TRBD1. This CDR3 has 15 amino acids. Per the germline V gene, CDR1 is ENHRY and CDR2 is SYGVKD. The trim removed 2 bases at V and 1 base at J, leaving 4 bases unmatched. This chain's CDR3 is CAISEPGQFNYGYTF. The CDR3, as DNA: TGTGCCATCAGTGAGCCGGGACAGTTTAACTATGGCTACACCTTC.

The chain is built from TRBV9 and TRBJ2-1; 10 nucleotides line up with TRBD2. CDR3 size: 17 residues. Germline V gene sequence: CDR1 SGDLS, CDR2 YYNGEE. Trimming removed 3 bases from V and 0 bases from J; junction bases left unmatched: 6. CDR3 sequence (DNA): TGTGCCAGCAGCGCATCCTCTAGCGGGAGCTCCTACAATGAGCAGTTCTTC. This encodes CASSASSSGSSYNEQFF. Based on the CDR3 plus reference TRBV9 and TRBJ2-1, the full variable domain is DSGVTQTPKHLITATGQRVTLRCSPRSGDLSVYWYQQSLDQGLQFLIQYYNGEERAKGNILERFSAQQFPDLHSELNLSSLELGDSALYFCASSASSSGSSYNEQFFGPGTRLTVL.

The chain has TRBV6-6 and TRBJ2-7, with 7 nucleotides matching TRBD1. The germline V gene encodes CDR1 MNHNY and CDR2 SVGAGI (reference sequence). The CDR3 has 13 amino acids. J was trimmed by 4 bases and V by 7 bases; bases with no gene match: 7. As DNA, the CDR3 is TGTGCCAGCAATGAGGGGGCTACGTACGAGCAGTACTTC. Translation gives CASNEGATYEQYF.

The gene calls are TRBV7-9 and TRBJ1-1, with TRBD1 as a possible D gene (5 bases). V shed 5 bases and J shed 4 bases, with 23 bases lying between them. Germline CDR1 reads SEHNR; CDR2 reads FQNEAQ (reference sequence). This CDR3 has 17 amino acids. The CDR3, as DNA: TGTGCCAGCAGCCCCAGAGAACTGGGGGGGGTCGGCACTGAAGCTTTCTTT. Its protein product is CASSPRELGGVGTEAFF.